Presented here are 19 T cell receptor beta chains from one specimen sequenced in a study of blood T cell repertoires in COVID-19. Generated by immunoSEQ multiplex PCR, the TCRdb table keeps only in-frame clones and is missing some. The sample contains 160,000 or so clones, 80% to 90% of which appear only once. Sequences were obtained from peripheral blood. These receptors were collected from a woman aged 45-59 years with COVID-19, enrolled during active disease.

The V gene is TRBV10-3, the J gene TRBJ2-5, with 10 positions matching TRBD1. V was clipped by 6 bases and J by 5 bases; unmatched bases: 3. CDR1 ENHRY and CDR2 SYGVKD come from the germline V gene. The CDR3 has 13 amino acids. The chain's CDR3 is CAISETGGETQYF. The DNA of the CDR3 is TGTGCCATCAGCGAGACAGGGGGCGAGACCCAGTACTTC.

DNA of the CDR3: TGCAGTGCCAGTCGGGGTGGTGGTCAGCCCCAGCATTTT. It specifies CSASRGGGQPQHF. The chain uses TRBV20-1 and TRBJ1-5; D remains ambiguous. The CDR3 runs to 13 residues. Germline V CDR1 and CDR2: DFQATT, SNEGSKA (reference sequence). The V end was cut by 6 bases, the J end by 6 bases, with 15 bases between.

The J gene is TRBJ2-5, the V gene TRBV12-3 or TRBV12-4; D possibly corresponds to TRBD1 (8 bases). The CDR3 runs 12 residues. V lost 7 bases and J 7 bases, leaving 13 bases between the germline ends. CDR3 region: CASKQGEGTQYF. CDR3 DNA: TGTGCCAGCAAACAGGGGGAGGGGACCCAGTACTTC.

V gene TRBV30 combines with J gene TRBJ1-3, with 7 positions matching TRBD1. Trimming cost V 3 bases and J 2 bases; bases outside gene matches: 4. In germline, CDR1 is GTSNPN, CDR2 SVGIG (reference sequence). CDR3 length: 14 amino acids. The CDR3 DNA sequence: TGTGCCTGGAGCTATACAGGGGCTGGAAACACCATATATTTT. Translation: CAWSYTGAGNTIYF.

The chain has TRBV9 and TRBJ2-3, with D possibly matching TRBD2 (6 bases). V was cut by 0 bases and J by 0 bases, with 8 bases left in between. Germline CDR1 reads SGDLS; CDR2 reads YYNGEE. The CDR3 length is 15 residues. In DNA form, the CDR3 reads TGTGCCAGCAGCGTAGGGCGGGGAAGCACAGATACGCAGTATTTT. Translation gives CASSVGRGSTDTQYF.

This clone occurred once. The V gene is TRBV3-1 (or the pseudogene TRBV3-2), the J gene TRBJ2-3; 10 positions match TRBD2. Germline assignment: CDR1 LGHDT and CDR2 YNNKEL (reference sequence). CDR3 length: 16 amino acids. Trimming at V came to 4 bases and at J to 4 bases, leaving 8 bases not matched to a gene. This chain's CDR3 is CASSRSAGGPADTQYF. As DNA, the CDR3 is TGTGCCAGCAGCCGCTCAGCGGGGGGGCCTGCAGATACGCAGTATTTT.

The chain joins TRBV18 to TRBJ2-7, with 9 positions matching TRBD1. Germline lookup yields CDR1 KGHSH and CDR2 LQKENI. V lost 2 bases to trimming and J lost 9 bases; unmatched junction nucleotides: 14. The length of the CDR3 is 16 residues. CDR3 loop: CASSPSRTGALIRQYF. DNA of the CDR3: TGTGCCAGCTCACCATCACGGACAGGGGCCTTGATTCGGCAGTACTTC. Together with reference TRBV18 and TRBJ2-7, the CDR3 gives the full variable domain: NAGVMQNPRHLVRRRGQEARLRCSPMKGHSHVYWYRQLPEEGLKFMVYLQKENIIDESGMPKERFSAEFPKEGPSILRIQQVVRGDSAAYFCASSPSRTGALIRQYFGPGTRLTVT.

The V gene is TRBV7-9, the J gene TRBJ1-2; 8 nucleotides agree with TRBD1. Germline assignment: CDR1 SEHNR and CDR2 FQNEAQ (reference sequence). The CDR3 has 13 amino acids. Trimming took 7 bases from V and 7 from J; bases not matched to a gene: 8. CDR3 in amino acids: CASTSDRVGGYTF. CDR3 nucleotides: TGTGCCAGCACCTCGGACAGGGTCGGTGGCTACACCTTC.

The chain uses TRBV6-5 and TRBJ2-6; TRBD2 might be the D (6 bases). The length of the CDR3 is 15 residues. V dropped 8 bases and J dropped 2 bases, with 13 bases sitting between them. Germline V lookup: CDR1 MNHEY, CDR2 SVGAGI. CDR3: CASSLGLPGANVLTF. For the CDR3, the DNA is TGTGCCAGCTCCTTGGGACTTCCTGGGGCCAACGTCCTGACTTTC.

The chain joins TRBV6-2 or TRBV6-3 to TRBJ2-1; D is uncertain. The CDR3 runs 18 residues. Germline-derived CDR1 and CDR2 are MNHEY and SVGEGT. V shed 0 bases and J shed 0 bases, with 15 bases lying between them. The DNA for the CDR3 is TGTGCCAGCAGTTACTCGCCGGCTTGGGCGAGCTCCTACAATGAGCAGTTCTTC. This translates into CASSYSPAWASSYNEQFF.

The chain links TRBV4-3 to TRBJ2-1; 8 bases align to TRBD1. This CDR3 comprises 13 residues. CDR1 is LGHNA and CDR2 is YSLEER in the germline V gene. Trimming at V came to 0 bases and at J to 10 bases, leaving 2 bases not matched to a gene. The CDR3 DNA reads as TGCGCCAGCAGCCAAGATTGGGACAGGGAGCAGTTCTTC. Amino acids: CASSQDWDREQFF.

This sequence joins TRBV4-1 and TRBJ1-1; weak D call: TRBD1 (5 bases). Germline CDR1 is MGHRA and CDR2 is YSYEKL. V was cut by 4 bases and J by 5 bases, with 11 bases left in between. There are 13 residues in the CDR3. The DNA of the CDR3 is TGCGCCAGCAGCCTTCTTCGGGGGACTGAAGCTTTCTTT. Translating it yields CASSLLRGTEAFF.

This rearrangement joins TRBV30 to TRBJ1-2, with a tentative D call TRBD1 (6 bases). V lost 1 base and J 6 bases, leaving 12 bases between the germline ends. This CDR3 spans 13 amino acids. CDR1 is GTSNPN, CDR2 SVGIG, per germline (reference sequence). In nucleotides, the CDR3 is TGTGCCTGGAGTGCCTACAGGGCTGATGGCTACACCTTC. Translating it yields CAWSAYRADGYTF.

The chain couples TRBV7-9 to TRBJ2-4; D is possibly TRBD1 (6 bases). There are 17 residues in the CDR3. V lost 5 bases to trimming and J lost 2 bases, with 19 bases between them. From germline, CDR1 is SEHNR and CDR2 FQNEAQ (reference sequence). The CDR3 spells CASSGGHPVGSKNIQYF. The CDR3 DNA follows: TGTGCCAGCAGCGGGGGACACCCCGTCGGGTCCAAAAACATTCAGTACTTC.

The CDR3: CASSLFGSAINEKLFF. The CDR3 nucleotides read TGCGCCAGCAGCTTGTTCGGGAGTGCAATTAATGAAAAACTGTTTTTT. The V call is TRBV5-1, the J call TRBJ1-4; no reliable D call. The CDR3 is 16 residues long. V gave up 1 base and J gave up 4 bases, with 14 bases separating them. Germline values: CDR1 SGHRS, CDR2 YFSETQ.

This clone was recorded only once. The CDR3 DNA follows: TGCGCCAGCAGCGTGGGACAGTGGATTGGAAACACAGATACGCAGTATTTT. This sequence encodes CASSVGQWIGNTDTQYF. The rearrangement uses TRBV5-1 and TRBJ2-3; TRBD1 matches 7 bases. CDR1 and CDR2 (germline): SGHRS, YFSETQ. V lost 4 bases, J lost 2 bases, and 13 bases stayed unmatched. The CDR3 consists of 17 residues.

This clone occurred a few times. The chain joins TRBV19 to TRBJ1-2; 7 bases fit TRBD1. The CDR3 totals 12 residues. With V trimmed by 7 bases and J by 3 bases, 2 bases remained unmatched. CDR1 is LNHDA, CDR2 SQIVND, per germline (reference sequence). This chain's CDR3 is CASNDRDYGYTF. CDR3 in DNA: TGTGCCAGTAACGACAGGGACTATGGCTACACCTTC.

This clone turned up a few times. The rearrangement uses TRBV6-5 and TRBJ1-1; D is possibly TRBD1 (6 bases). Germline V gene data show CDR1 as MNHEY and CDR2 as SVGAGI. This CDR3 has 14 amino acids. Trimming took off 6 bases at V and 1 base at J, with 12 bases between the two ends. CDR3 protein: CASRPQGPNTEAFF. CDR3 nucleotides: TGTGCCAGCAGGCCACAGGGACCGAACACTGAAGCTTTCTTT.

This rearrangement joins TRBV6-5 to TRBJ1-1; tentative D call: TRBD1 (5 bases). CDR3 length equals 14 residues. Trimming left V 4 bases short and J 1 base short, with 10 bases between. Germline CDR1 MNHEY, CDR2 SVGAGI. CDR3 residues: CASSFRAANTEAFF. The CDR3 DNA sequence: TGTGCCAGCAGTTTCAGGGCGGCGAACACTGAAGCTTTCTTT.